This TCR beta chain was retrieved from a study of blood T cell repertoires in COVID-19. About the research overall: The United States, Italy and Spain were the sources of the acute and convalescent COVID-19 samples. T cells, B-cell-depleted T cells, or PBMCs supplied cDNA or gDNA.

Only one count was recorded for this clone. Trimming cost V 0 bases and J 5 bases, with 8 bases left between them. The CDR3 loop spans 14 amino acids. Per the germline V gene, CDR1 is MGHRA and CDR2 is YSYEKL. In the authors' workflow: Amplification of reference gene primers was used by the study to estimate nucleated cell counts. Assay: immunoSEQ multiplex PCR; the TCRdb copy retains only in-frame clones and omits some. That table supplies the V and J calls and clone size; D and trimming were determined from the DNA. The profile shows about 98,000 clones, about 80% of them singletons. The clonotype comes from a man aged 60-69 years with acute or convalescent COVID-19. The material sequenced was peripheral blood. This chain connects TRBV4-1 to TRBJ2-1; D not resolved. CDR3 bases: TGCGCCAGCAGCCAAGATCGGCAGGACAATGAGCAGTTCTTC. This codes for CASSQDRQDNEQFF.